These 10 T cell receptor beta chains came from one sample sequenced in a study of T cells in localized non-small cell lung cancer. Repertoires were generated with immunoSEQ multiplex PCR, while TCRdb's copy carries only in-frame clones and drops some. This sample has fewer than 45,000 clones; about four fifths occur once, and the top ten carry roughly a sixth. The sequencing here drew on peripheral blood, taken before any cancer treatment. These receptors came from a male donor aged 60 or older with stage III squamous cell lung carcinoma.

The chain combines TRBV30 with TRBJ1-2; unclear D gene. The CDR3 consists of 14 residues. V lost 2 bases to trimming and J lost 3 bases, with 13 bases between them. Germline CDR1 reads GTSNPN; CDR2 reads SVGIG (reference sequence). CDR3 amino acids: CAWSWPGSDYGYTF. CDR3 bases: TGTGCCTGGAGTTGGCCCGGGAGCGACTATGGCTACACCTTC.

This clone was counted only a few times. The chain recombines TRBV5-1 with TRBJ2-5; 7 nucleotides align to TRBD2. The trim removed 4 bases at V and 3 bases at J, leaving 9 bases unmatched. The CDR3 covers 15 residues. The germline V gene has CDR1 SGHRS and CDR2 YFSETQ. The DNA of the CDR3 is TGCGCCAGCAGCAGACATACGAGCGGGGAAGAGACCCAGTACTTC. Residues: CASSRHTSGEETQYF.

This clone has only one observation. The J gene is TRBJ1-3, the V gene TRBV27; D not resolved. Germline values: CDR1 MNHEY, CDR2 SMNVEV (reference sequence). Trimming pared 3 bases from V and 8 bases from J, leaving 11 bases between. CDR3 length: 13 residues. CDR3 coding DNA: TGTGCCAGCAGTTTGGTCCGCTCGGACACCATATATTTT. It codes for CASSLVRSDTIYF.

The V gene is TRBV6-5, the J gene TRBJ1-3, with 7 nucleotides matching TRBD1. The V and J ends lost 0 bases and 2 bases, in that order; junction bases with no gene match: 4. The CDR3 spans 16 residues. Germline loops: CDR1 MNHEY, CDR2 SVGAGI. CDR3 nucleotides: TGTGCCAGCAGTTACTCGAGTACAGGGGCTGGAAACACCATATATTTT. It codes for CASSYSSTGAGNTIYF.

V and J are TRBV10-3 and TRBJ2-1; no firm D call. Trimming cost V 0 bases and J 8 bases, with 11 bases left between them. CDR3 length equals 14 residues. The germline gives CDR1 ENHRY, CDR2 SYGVKD. In DNA, the CDR3 is TGTGCCATCAGTGAGTCCCTTCTAGAGGATGAGCAGTTCTTC. This codes for CAISESLLEDEQFF.

This clone was seen only a few times. This chain joins TRBV5-1 and TRBJ2-1, with D possibly being TRBD2 (5 bases). The germline CDR1 and CDR2 sequences are SGHRS and YFSETQ. This CDR3 contains 13 residues. The V end lost 5 bases, the J end lost 7 bases, and 13 bases lay between the germline ends. The CDR3: CASSQAVENEQFF. For the CDR3, the DNA is TGCGCCAGCAGTCAAGCGGTAGAAAATGAGCAGTTCTTC.

The rearrangement joins TRBV15 to TRBJ1-1; a possible D gene is TRBD1 (6 bases). V was shortened by 1 base and J by 1 base, with 10 bases between the two germline ends. In germline, CDR1 is LNHNV, CDR2 YYDKDF (reference sequence). This CDR3 comprises 15 residues. The CDR3: CATSRGDIENTEAFF. The CDR3 region has the DNA TGTGCCACCAGCAGAGGGGACATTGAGAACACTGAAGCTTTCTTT.

The chain joins TRBV2 to TRBJ2-3; D is possibly TRBD1 (5 bases). Germline CDR1 SNHLY, CDR2 FYNNEI. The CDR3 contains 14 residues. V lost 6 bases and J 4 bases, leaving 14 bases between the germline ends. CDR3 DNA sequence: TGTGCCAGCAGGTCAGGGTCAGGCCCAGATACGCAGTATTTT. It specifies CASRSGSGPDTQYF.

This chain connects TRBV30 to TRBJ1-5, with D uncertain. The CDR3 is 15 residues long. Trimming left V 4 bases short and J 4 bases short, with 17 bases between. CDR1 and CDR2 from the germline V gene are GTSNPN and SVGIG (reference sequence). The CDR3, as DNA: TGTGCCTGGAACCCCATTGGGCAGTTTAATCAGCCCCAGCATTTT. Translating gives CAWNPIGQFNQPQHF.

The chain uses TRBV7-9 and TRBJ1-4; the D is unclear. Trimming pared 1 base from V and 6 bases from J, leaving 9 bases between. CDR1 and CDR2 (germline): SEHNR, FQNEAQ (reference sequence). The CDR3 contains 14 residues. The CDR3 here is CASSLGQVDEKLFF. DNA of the CDR3: TGTGCCAGCAGCTTAGGGCAGGTGGATGAAAAACTGTTTTTT. Full variable domain (rest looked up from reference TRBV7-9 and TRBJ1-4): DTGVSQNPRHKITKRGQNVTFRCDPISEHNRLYWYRQTLGQGPEFLTYFQNEAQLEKSRLLSDRFSAERPKGSFSTLEIQRTEQGDSAMYLCASSLGQVDEKLFFGSGTQLSVL.